This T cell receptor (beta chain) was captured by sequencing in a study of blood T cell repertoires in COVID-19. Study-wide background: From the United States, Italy and Spain came samples of acute and convalescent COVID-19. In each case, the material was cDNA or gDNA derived from T cells, B-cell-depleted T cells, or PBMCs.

As handled by the study authors: Nucleated cell counts were estimated from reference gene primer amplification. TCRdb's copy holds only in-frame clones and misses some; the assay was immunoSEQ multiplex PCR. That table furnishes V, J and clone size, whereas the DNA furnished D and trimming. The table lists more than 200,000 clones, 84% of them singletons. CDR1 is SNHLY, CDR2 FYNNEI, per germline. The CDR3 is 16 residues long. The V end lost 5 bases, the J end lost 4 bases, and 18 bases lay between the germline ends. The TCR was taken from a woman between 40 and 50 years old who had recovered from COVID-19. The J gene is TRBJ1-5, the V gene TRBV2; possibly TRBD1 for D (5 bases). Sequencing input: peripheral blood. In nucleotides, the CDR3 is TGTGCCAGCAGTCCGGGGGGGGTAATCGCTAATCAGCCCCAGCATTTT. Translated, it gives CASSPGGVIANQPQHF.